The 13 T cell receptor beta chains below come from one sample, sequenced in a study of T cell responses to AZD1222 COVID-19 vaccine. Produced via immunoSEQ multiplex PCR; TCRdb's table is partial and in-frame only. The sample contains about 180,000 clones, approximately 94% of which appear only once. The source material was peripheral blood, sampled 28 days after the second AZD1222 dose. These receptors came from an adult who received the AZD1222 COVID-19 vaccine.

The chain is built from TRBV18 and TRBJ2-3; no firm D call. Trimming shortened V by 2 bases and J by 0 bases, and 6 bases separated the two germline ends. CDR1 is KGHSH and CDR2 is LQKENI in the germline V gene. CDR3 length: 14 residues. CDR3 sequence reads: CASSPFSSTDTQYF. Here the CDR3 DNA reads TGTGCCAGCTCACCATTTTCTAGCACAGATACGCAGTATTTT. The variable domain in full, completed from reference TRBV18 and TRBJ2-3, reads NAGVMQNPRHLVRRRGQEARLRCSPMKGHSHVYWYRQLPEEGLKFMVYLQKENIIDESGMPKERFSAEFPKEGPSILRIQQVVRGDSAAYFCASSPFSSTDTQYFGPGTRLTVL.

The V gene is TRBV7-9, the J gene TRBJ2-6; D perhaps matches TRBD2 (5 bases). V lost 4 bases to trimming and J lost 1 base, with 20 bases between them. This CDR3 comprises 19 residues. Germline values: CDR1 SEHNR, CDR2 FQNEAQ (reference sequence). The CDR3 sequence is CASSSVLGLGLSGANVLTF. The CDR3 DNA follows: TGTGCCAGCAGCTCGGTTCTTGGACTTGGCCTGTCTGGGGCCAACGTCCTGACTTTC.

The chain links TRBV28 to TRBJ2-2; TRBD2 matches at 7 bases. The CDR3 runs 17 residues. The ends lost 1 base at V and 6 bases at J; junction bases unmatched: 11. Germline loops: CDR1 MDHEN, CDR2 SYDVKM. In nucleotides, the CDR3 is TGTGCCAGCAGTTTATTTCGGGGGAGGGACGTGGCCGGGGAGCTGTTTTTT. Translation: CASSLFRGRDVAGELFF.

Comment on this clone: An end of the junction does not agree with germline; a read error may underlie this. This rearrangement joins TRBV12-3 or TRBV12-4 to TRBJ1-2; D possibly corresponds to TRBD1 (5 bases). This CDR3 comprises 11 residues. The CDR3 protein is CASSLRGVRYF. CDR3 DNA sequence: TGTGCCAGCAGTTTAAGAGGGGTACGATACTTC.

This chain uses TRBV19 with TRBJ1-1; TRBD1 is a possible D gene (5 bases). Trimming cost V 8 bases and J 3 bases, with 10 bases left between them. CDR1 LNHDA and CDR2 SQIVND come from the germline V gene (reference sequence). CDR3 length: 12 residues. The CDR3 nucleotides read TGTGCCAGTCGCGGGGCACACACTGAAGCTTTCTTT. This sequence encodes CASRGAHTEAFF.

This clone has just one count. V gene TRBV6-5 combines with J gene TRBJ1-4; D is perhaps TRBD1 (5 bases). Germline CDR1 reads MNHEY; CDR2 reads SVGAGI. V was clipped by 4 bases and J by 7 bases, with 16 bases between them. The CDR3 is made up of 15 amino acids. The chain's CDR3 is CASSSRGTRGEKLFF. Written as DNA, the CDR3 is TGTGCCAGCAGTTCCCGGGGGACGAGGGGTGAAAAACTGTTTTTT.

The chain has TRBV7-2 and TRBJ1-3, with D unclear. The CDR3 is 15 residues long. Germline values: CDR1 SGHTA, CDR2 FQGNSA. V was clipped by 5 bases and J by 0 bases, with 11 bases between them. CDR3 in amino acids: CASSVKGDSGNTIYF. The CDR3 DNA reads TGTGCCAGCAGCGTCAAGGGTGACTCTGGAAACACCATATATTTT.

The chain has TRBV5-8 and TRBJ2-1; a possible D gene is TRBD1 (5 bases). CDR3 length equals 16 residues. Looked up from germline, CDR1 is SGHTS and CDR2 is YDEGEE. Trimming shortened V by 0 bases and J by 1 base, and 11 bases separated the two germline ends. CDR3 DNA sequence: TGTGCCAGCAGCTTGGGACAGCTTAATTCCTACAATGAGCAGTTCTTC. Translating gives CASSLGQLNSYNEQFF.

The chain carries TRBV9 and TRBJ1-2, with TRBD1 as a possible D gene (6 bases). The CDR3 has 12 residues. Trimming took off 3 bases at V and 8 bases at J, with 11 bases between the two ends. Germline values: CDR1 SGDLS, CDR2 YYNGEE. This CDR3 is CASSATGRGYTF. The CDR3 nucleotides are TGTGCCAGCAGCGCTACAGGGAGAGGCTACACCTTC.

V and J are TRBV13 and TRBJ1-1, with D uncertain. Looked up from germline, CDR1 is PRHDT and CDR2 is FYEKMQ (reference sequence). The CDR3 loop spans 13 amino acids. Trimming removed 5 bases at V and 5 bases at J, with 12 bases between. The CDR3 DNA reads TGTGCCAGCAGCCGTCCTCGGTTGACTGAAGCTTTCTTT. It specifies CASSRPRLTEAFF.

The sample holds one count of this clone. The rearrangement uses TRBV5-1 and TRBJ2-1; 8 nucleotides line up with TRBD2. The germline gives CDR1 SGHRS, CDR2 YFSETQ. With 4 bases clipped from V and 7 bases from J, the junction kept 13 bases outside the gene matches. The CDR3 is made up of 16 amino acids. CDR3 bases: TGCGCCAGCAGCCCGGTAGTCGGGAGGGCTACAAATGAGCAGTTCTTC. It specifies CASSPVVGRATNEQFF.

A few counts support this clone. This chain uses TRBV4-2 with TRBJ1-1, with 8 nucleotides matching TRBD1. The trim removed 2 bases at V and 3 bases at J, leaving 5 bases unmatched. The germline V gene encodes CDR1 LGHNA and CDR2 YNFKEQ. The CDR3 has 15 amino acids. The CDR3 DNA reads as TGTGCCAGCAGCCAACCGGACAGGGTTGACACTGAAGCTTTCTTT. Translating gives CASSQPDRVDTEAFF.

The chain carries TRBV28 and TRBJ1-1, with 7 bases that match TRBD1. After removal of 3 bases from V and 4 bases from J, the junction contained 5 bases not matched to a gene. The germline V gene has CDR1 MDHEN and CDR2 SYDVKM. CDR3 length: 14 residues. The DNA for the CDR3 is TGTGCCAGCAGTTTTGAGGGGGCGAGCACTGAAGCTTTCTTT. It encodes CASSFEGASTEAFF.